This T cell receptor (beta chain) was recorded in a study of cytomegalovirus exposure and HLA in healthy donors. Study summary: Drawn from HLA-typed donors, tens of millions of unique TCRs were held in an early data release.

Study-wide points: Among the most significant clusters, several appeared linked to common viral pathogens in a later analysis. Sequencing depth roughly uniform across donors was assumed in presence/absence analyses. Most TCR beta V segments were productive about 90% or about 30% of the time in an earlier analysis.

Notes on this clone: Antigen specificity is unknown.

V was pared by 8 bases and J by 2 bases, with 10 bases between. The CDR3 is 12 amino acids. Per the germline V gene, CDR1 is MGHRA and CDR2 is YSYEKL. It was with 60 Vbeta and 13 Jbeta primers that the PCR ran. Here immunoSEQ multiplex PCR was the method, and the copy in TCRdb shows in-frame clones only, minus some. The table shows around 64,000 clones, with around 76% occurring only once. Material: PBMCs. This chain uses TRBV4-1 with TRBJ2-7; tentatively, D is TRBD1 (6 bases). The sequence was collected from a woman in her twenties or thirties in good health and CMV-seropositive. The CDR3 spells CASRDNTYEQYF. The CDR3 bases are TGCGCCAGCCGGGACAATACCTACGAGCAGTACTTC.